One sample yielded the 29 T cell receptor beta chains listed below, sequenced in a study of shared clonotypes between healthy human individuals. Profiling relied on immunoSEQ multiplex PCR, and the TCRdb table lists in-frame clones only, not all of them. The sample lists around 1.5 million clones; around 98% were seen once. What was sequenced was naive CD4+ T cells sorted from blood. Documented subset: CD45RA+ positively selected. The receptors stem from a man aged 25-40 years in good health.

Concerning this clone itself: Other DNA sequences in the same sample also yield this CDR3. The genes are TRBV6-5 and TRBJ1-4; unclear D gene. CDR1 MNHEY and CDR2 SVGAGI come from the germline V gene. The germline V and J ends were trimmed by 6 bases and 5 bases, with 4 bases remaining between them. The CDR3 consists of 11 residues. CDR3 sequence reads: CASRLNEKLFF. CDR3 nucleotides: TGTGCCAGCAGATTGAATGAAAAACTGTTTTTT.

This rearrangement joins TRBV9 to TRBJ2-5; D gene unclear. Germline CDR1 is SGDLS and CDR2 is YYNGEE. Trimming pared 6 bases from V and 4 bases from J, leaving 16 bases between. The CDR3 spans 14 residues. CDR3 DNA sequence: TGTGCCAGCACCCCTAGGTTGGCAGGAGAGACCCAGTACTTC. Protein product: CASTPRLAGETQYF.

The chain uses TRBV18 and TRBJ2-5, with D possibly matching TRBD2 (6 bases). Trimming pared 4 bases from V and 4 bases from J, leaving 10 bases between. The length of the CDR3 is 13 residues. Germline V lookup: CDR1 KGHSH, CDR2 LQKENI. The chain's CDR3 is CASSRGTPETQYF. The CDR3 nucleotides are TGTGCCAGCTCACGCGGGACTCCAGAGACCCAGTACTTC.

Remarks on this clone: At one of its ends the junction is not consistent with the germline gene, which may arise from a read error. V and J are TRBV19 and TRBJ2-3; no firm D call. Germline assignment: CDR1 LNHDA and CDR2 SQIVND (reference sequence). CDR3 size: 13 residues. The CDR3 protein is CASRSDPTDTRYF. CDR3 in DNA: TGTGCCAGTAGAAGCGACCCCACAGATACGCGGTATTTT.

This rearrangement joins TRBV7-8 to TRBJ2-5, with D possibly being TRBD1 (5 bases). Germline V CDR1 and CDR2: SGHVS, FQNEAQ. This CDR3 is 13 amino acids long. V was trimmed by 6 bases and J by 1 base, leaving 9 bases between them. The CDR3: CASSQGFQETQYF. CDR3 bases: TGTGCCAGCAGTCAGGGTTTCCAAGAGACCCAGTACTTC.

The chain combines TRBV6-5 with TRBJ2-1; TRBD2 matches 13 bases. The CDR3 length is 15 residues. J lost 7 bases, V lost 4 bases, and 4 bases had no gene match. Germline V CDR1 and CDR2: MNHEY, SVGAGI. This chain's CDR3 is CASSLTSGRSNEQFF. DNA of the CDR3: TGTGCCAGCAGTTTGACTAGCGGGAGGTCAAATGAGCAGTTCTTC.

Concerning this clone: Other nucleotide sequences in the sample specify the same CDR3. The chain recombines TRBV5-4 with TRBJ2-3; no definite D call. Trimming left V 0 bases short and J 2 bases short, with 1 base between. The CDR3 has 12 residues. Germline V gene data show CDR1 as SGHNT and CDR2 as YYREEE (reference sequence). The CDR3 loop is CASSLATDTQYF. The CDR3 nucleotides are TGTGCCAGCAGCTTGGCCACAGATACGCAGTATTTT.

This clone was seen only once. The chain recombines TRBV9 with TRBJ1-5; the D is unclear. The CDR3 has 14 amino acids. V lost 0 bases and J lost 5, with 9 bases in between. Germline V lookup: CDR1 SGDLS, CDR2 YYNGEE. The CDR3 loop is CASSVGMDDQPQHF. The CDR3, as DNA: TGTGCCAGCAGCGTAGGGATGGACGATCAGCCCCAGCATTTT.

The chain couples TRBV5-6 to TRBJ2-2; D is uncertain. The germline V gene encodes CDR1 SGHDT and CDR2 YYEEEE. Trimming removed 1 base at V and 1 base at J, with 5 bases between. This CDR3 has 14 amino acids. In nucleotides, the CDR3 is TGTGCCAGCAGCTTGTCGGGGAACACCGGGGAGCTGTTTTTT. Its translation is CASSLSGNTGELFF.

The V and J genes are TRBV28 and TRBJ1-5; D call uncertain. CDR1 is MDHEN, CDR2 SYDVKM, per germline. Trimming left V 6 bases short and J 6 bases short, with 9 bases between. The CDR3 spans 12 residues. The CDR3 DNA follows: TGTGCCAGCAGAATCGTCCGTCAGCCCCAGCATTTT. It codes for CASRIVRQPQHF.

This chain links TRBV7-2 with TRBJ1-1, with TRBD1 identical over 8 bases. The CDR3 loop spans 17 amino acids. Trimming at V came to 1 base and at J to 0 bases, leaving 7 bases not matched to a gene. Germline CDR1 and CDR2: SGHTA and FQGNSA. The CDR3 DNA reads TGTGCCAGCAGCTTAGTTGCGGACAGGGTTTTGAACACTGAAGCTTTCTTT. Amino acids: CASSLVADRVLNTEAFF.

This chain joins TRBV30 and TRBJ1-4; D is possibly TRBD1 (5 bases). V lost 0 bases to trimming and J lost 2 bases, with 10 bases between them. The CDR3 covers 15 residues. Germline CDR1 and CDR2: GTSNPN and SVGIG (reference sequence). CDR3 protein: CAWSVHGGTNEKLFF. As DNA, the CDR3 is TGTGCCTGGAGTGTACACGGGGGTACTAATGAAAAACTGTTTTTT. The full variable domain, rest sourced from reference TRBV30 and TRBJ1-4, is SQTIHQWPATLVQPVGSPLSLECTVEGTSNPNLYWYRQAAGRGLQLLFYSVGIGQISSEVPQNLSASRPQDRQFILSSKKLLLSDSGFYLCAWSVHGGTNEKLFFGSGTQLSVL.

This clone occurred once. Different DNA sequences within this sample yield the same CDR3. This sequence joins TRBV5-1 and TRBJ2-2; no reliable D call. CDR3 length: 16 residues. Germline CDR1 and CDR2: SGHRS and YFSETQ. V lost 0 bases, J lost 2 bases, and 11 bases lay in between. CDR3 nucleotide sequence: TGCGCCAGCAGCTTGGCAGGCCCTCCCAACACCGGGGAGCTGTTTTTT. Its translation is CASSLAGPPNTGELFF.

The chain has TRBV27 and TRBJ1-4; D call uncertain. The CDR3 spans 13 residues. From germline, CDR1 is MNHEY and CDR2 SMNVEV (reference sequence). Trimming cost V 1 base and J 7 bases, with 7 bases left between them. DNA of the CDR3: TGTGCCAGCAGTTTATTCGGGGTTGAAAAACTGTTTTTT. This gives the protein CASSLFGVEKLFF. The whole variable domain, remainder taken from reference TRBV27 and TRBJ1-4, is EAQVTQNPRYLITVTGKKLTVTCSQNMNHEYMSWYRQDPGLGLRQIYYSMNVEVTDKGDVPEGYKVSRKEKRNFPLILESPSPNQTSLYFCASSLFGVEKLFFGSGTQLSVL.

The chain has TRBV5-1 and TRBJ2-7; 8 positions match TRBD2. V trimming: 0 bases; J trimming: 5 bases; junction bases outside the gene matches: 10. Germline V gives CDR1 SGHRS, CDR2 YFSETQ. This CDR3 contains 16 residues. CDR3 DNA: TGCGCCAGCAGCTTGGGAGGGACTAGGAAGAGCGACGAGCAGTACTTC. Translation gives CASSLGGTRKSDEQYF.

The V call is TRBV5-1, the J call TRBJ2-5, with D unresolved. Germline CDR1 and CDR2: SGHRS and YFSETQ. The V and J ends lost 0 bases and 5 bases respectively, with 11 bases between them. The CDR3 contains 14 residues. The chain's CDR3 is CASSLGSASETQYF. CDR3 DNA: TGCGCCAGCAGCTTGGGCTCAGCTTCCGAGACCCAGTACTTC. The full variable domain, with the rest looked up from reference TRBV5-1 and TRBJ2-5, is KAGVTQTPRYLIKTRGQQVTLSCSPISGHRSVSWYQQTPGQGLQFLFEYFSETQRNKGNFPGRFSGRQFSNSRSEMNVSTLELGDSALYLCASSLGSASETQYFGPGTRLLVL.

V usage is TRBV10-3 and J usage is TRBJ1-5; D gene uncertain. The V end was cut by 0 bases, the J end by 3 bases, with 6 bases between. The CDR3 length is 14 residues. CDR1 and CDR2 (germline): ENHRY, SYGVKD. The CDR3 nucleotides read TGTGCCATCAGTGAGTCAGCCCTCAATCAGCCCCAGCATTTT. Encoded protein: CAISESALNQPQHF.

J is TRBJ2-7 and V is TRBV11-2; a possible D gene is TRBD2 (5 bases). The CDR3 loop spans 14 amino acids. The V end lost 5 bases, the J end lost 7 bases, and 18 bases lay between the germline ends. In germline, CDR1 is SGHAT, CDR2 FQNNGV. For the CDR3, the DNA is TGTGCCAGCAGCCGAGACTATATCCATTCGGAGCAGTACTTC. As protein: CASSRDYIHSEQYF.

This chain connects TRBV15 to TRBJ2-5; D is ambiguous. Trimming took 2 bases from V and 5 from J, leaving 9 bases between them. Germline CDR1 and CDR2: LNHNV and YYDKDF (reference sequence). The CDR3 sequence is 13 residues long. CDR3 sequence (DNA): TGTGCCACCAGCAGAACTGAGTGGGAGACCCAGTACTTC. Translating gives CATSRTEWETQYF.

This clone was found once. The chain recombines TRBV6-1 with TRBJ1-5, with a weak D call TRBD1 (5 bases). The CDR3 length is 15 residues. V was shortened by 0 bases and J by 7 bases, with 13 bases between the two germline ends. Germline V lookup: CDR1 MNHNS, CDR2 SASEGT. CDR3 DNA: TGTGCCAGCAGTGAAGCATGGGGGAATGCCCAGCCCCAGCATTTT. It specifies CASSEAWGNAQPQHF.

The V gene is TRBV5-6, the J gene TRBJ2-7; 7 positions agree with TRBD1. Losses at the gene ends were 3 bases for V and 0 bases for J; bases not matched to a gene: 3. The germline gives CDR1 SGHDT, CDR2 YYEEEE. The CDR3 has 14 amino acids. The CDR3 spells CASSWRTGSYEQYF. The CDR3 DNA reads TGTGCCAGCAGCTGGCGGACAGGCTCCTACGAGCAGTACTTC.

For the CDR3, the DNA is TGTGCCAGCAGAAGAGCGGGAGGGTCAGATACGCAGTATTTT. It codes for CASRRAGGSDTQYF. The rearrangement joins TRBV2 to TRBJ2-3; 10 nucleotides match TRBD2. The CDR3 covers 14 residues. V lost 6 bases, J lost 4 bases, and 4 bases stayed unmatched. Germline-derived CDR1 and CDR2 are SNHLY and FYNNEI.

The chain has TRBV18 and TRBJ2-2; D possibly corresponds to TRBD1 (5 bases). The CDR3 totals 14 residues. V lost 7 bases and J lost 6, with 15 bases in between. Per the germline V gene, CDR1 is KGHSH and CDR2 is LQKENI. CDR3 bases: TGTGCCAGCTTCACCAGCCAGGGCCCCGGGGAGCTGTTTTTT. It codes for CASFTSQGPGELFF.

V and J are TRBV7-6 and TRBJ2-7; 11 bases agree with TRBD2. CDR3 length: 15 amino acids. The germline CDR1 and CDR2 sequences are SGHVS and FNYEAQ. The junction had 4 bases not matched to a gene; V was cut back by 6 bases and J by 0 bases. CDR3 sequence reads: CASSPSGGSSYEQYF. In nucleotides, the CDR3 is TGTGCCAGCAGTCCTAGCGGGGGGAGCTCCTACGAGCAGTACTTC.

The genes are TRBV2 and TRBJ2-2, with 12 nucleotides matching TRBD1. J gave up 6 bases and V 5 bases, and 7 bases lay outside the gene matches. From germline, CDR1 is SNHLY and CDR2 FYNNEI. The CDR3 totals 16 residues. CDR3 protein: CASSFRDRGRSGELFF. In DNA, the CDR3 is TGTGCCAGCAGTTTCCGGGACAGGGGGCGTTCCGGGGAGCTGTTTTTT. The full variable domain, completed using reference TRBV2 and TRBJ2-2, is EPEVTQTPSHQVTQMGQEVILRCVPISNHLYFYWYRQILGQKVEFLVSFYNNEISEKSEIFDDQFSVERPDGSNFTLKIRSTKLEDSAMYFCASSFRDRGRSGELFFGEGSRLTVL.

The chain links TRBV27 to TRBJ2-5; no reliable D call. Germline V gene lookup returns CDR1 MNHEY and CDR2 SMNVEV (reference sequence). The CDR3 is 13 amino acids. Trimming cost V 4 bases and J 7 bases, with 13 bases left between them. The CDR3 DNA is TGTGCCAGCAGTTCGGGTCCCCTTTGGACCCAGTACTTC. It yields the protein CASSSGPLWTQYF.

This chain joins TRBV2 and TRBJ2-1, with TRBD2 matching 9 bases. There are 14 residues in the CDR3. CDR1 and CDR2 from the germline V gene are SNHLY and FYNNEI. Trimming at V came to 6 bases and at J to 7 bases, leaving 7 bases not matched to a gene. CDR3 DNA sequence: TGTGCCAGCAGAAGCGGACTAGCGAGTAATGAGCAGTTCTTC. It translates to CASRSGLASNEQFF.

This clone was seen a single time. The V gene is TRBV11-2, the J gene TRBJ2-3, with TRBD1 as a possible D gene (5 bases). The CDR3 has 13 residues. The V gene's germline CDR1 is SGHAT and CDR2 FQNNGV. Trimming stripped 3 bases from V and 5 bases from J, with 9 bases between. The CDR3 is CASSFTGGDTQYF. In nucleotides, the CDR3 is TGTGCCAGCAGCTTTACAGGTGGAGATACGCAGTATTTT.

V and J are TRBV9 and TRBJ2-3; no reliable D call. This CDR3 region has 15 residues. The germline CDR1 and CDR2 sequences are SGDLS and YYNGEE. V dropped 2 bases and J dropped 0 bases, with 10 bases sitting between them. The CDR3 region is CASSVTGPSTDTQYF. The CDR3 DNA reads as TGTGCCAGCAGCGTGACCGGGCCTAGCACAGATACGCAGTATTTT.